Given below is one T cell receptor (beta chain) in context. The entry originates in a study of identifying expanded T cells in peripheral blood. This CDR3 contains 15 residues. The V end was cut by 5 bases, the J end by 7 bases, with 21 bases between. The germline V gene has CDR1 SEHNR and CDR2 FQNEAQ (reference sequence). The protocol was immunoSEQ multiplex PCR, while the TCRdb copy is restricted to in-frame clones and leaves out a portion. This sample has about 100,000 clones, with approximately 86% found just once. The rearrangement uses TRBV7-9 and TRBJ2-7; weak D call: TRBD1 (6 bases). This clonotype originated in a person aged 18 to 70 in good health. Sequencing input: blood. DNA for the CDR3: TGTGCCAGCAGCGAAGTTGGCACAGGGTCGGGGGAGCAGTACTTC. It codes for CASSEVGTGSGEQYF.